The clone carrying this T cell receptor beta chain was found many times. The antigen remains unidentified. One junction end does not reproduce the germline sequence, and a read error may be involved. The CDR3 loop spans 16 amino acids. Germline assignment: CDR1 SGHTA and CDR2 FQGNSA. To make TCR beta libraries, researchers used iRepertoire HTBI primers and Arm-PCR of CDR3 regions. TCRdb reprocessed the multiplex PCR reads via MiXCR and lists one record per CDR3 protein. The table includes roughly 380,000 distinct CDR3 sequences, 15% detected once. These data are taken from a study of regulatory T cells in long-lasting Graves disease. Regarding the study as a whole: Among samples with persistent disease, TRBV28, TRBJ1-2 and TRBJ2-5 were favored. Persistent-disease Graves' patients showed less TCR diversity than new cases.

Time point noted: newly diagnosed GD, antithyroid drugs for less than 3 months. PBMC RNA served as the TCR library source. An endocrinology department located in Xi'an, China, was where the patients came from. Specimen: peripheral blood mononuclear cells (PBMCs), collected at new diagnosis, from a patient treated with antithyroid drugs. This rearrangement joins TRBV7-2 to TRBJ2-5, with 11 bases identical to TRBD2. The source of this sequence is a female donor with Graves disease. CDR3 DNA: TGTGCCAGCAGTTACTCGGGACTAGCGGTTAAAGAGACCCGGTACTTC. Protein: CASSYSGLAVKETRYF.